In its sample, the clone carrying this TCR beta chain was seen many times. The data stem from a study of metastatic and nonmetastatic thyroid tumors. With 4 bases removed from V and 3 bases from J, the gap between germline ends came to 10 bases. The CDR3 consists of 12 residues. The germline V gene encodes CDR1 DFQATT and CDR2 SNEGSKA (reference sequence). TCRdb reassembled clones from the PCR reads with MiXCR. The data show 20,000 to 25,000 clones, about a fifth seen once. Nobody among the patients had been given any treatment before thyroid surgery. Sequenced sample: blood. The rearrangement uses TRBV20-1 and TRBJ2-7, with D uncertain. This sequence was found in a female donor with papillary thyroid cancer or a benign thyroid nodule (not recorded which). Some clones in this sample may be carry-over from other donors' samples. The CDR3: CSANLPLYEQYF. In DNA form, the CDR3 reads TGCAGTGCTAATTTACCACTCTACGAGCAGTACTTC.